This T cell receptor (beta chain) emerged from a study of cytotoxic CD8 clonotypes in ibrutinib-treated CLL. Study as a whole: There were approximately ten relapsed/refractory patients and about 15 treatment-naive patients, and under 18 were IGHV unmutated.

Sequenced by immunoSEQ multiplex PCR; TCRdb stores in-frame clones only, minus some. Of over 65,000 clones listed, approximately 71% are singletons. With regard to this clone: The antigen is undetermined.

Trimming removed 4 bases at V and 6 bases at J, with 13 bases between. This CDR3 is 13 amino acids long. From germline, CDR1 is SGHDT and CDR2 YYEEEE. Regarding the study as a whole: The clonality rise at ibrutinib response reflected private clonotype expansion. Clonality measured at baseline exceeded age-matched healthy donors, tracking circulating CD8+ T-cell counts. Baseline levels were approached again at progression, after clonality had risen at ibrutinib response.

The chain is built from TRBV5-6 and TRBJ1-1; TRBD1 is a possible D gene (6 bases). The sequence came from a human donor with chronic lymphocytic leukemia. The sequencing here drew on PBMCs, taken after 12 months of ibrutinib treatment. CDR3 DNA sequence: TGTGCCAGCAGCAAACAGAGGGGGGCTGAAGCTTTCTTT. Encoded protein: CASSKQRGAEAFF. The full variable domain, its missing parts supplied by reference TRBV5-6 and TRBJ1-1, is DAGVTQSPTHLIKTRGQQVTLRCSPKSGHDTVSWYQQALGQGPQFIFQYYEEEERQRGNFPDRFSGHQFPNYSSELNVNALLLGDSALYLCASSKQRGAEAFFGQGTRLTVV.